One and the same sample provided the 20 T cell receptor beta chains below, sequenced in a study of T cells expressing NK-cell markers. No DNA is given; TCRdb re-called the 5' RACE reads and lists each CDR3 protein once. Recorded here are 200,000 to 300,000 distinct CDR3 sequences; the top ten clones represent roughly 4.2%. The sample taken for sequencing was blood T cells: a sorted CD56 or NKG2C T cell subset, CD4+ or CD8+ T cells, or bulk PBMC T cells (not recorded which). These TCRs come from a woman aged 18 to 75 in good health.

This sequence joins TRBV12-3 or TRBV12-4 and TRBJ2-1; absent DNA, TCRdb's TRBD1 call cannot be checked. The CDR3 spans 12 residues. CDR3 region: CASSREPSEQFF.

The rearrangement joins TRBV24-1 to TRBJ2-5; the TCRdb call, TRBD2, lacks DNA for checking. The CDR3 length is 15 residues. From germline, CDR1 is KGHDR and CDR2 SFDVKD. The CDR3 region is CATSDPGMGEETQYF.

The J gene is TRBJ2-5, the V gene TRBV7-9; TCRdb names TRBD1, which stays unverified in the absence of DNA. Germline loops: CDR1 SEHNR, CDR2 FQNEAQ (reference sequence). There are 14 residues in the CDR3. The CDR3 loop reads CASSLAVGRETQYF.

This rearrangement joins TRBV20-1 to TRBJ2-3; TCRdb picks TRBD1, but there is no DNA to check that call. The CDR3 has 15 residues. Germline CDR1 reads DFQATT; CDR2 reads SNEGSKA (reference sequence). This CDR3 is CSADGWGGHQDTQYF.

The CDR3 here is CASSLRLAGFSYEQYF. V is TRBV7-3 and J is TRBJ2-7; checking the TCRdb D call of TRBD2 is not possible without DNA. The V gene's germline CDR1 is SGHTA and CDR2 FQGTGA. There are 16 residues in the CDR3.

V is TRBV7-3 and J is TRBJ2-2; without DNA, the TCRdb call of TRBD1 cannot be checked. The CDR3 length is 15 residues. CDR1 is SGHTA, CDR2 FQGTGA, per germline. The CDR3 loop is CASSSQGMNTGELFF.

The chain is built from TRBV7-2 and TRBJ1-4; TCRdb's assignment of TRBD1 cannot be checked, as there is no DNA. Germline V gives CDR1 SGHTA, CDR2 FQGNSA. The length of the CDR3 is 14 residues. The CDR3 sequence is CASSDPGQVYKLFF.

The chain employs TRBV7-9 and TRBJ1-3. Looked up from germline, CDR1 is SEHNR and CDR2 is FQNEAQ (reference sequence). The CDR3 extends over 15 amino acids. CDR3 residues: CASSADKLAGNTIYF. The whole variable domain, filled in from reference TRBV7-9 and TRBJ1-3, reads DTGVSQNPRHKITKRGQNVTFRCDPISEHNRLYWYRQTLGQGPEFLTYFQNEAQLEKSRLLSDRFSAERPKGSFSTLEIQRTEQGDSAMYLCASSADKLAGNTIYFGEGSWLTVV.

This chain joins TRBV7-2 and TRBJ1-1; TCRdb lists TRBD1, though no DNA is available to test this call. Germline V gene sequence: CDR1 SGHTA, CDR2 FQGNSA. The CDR3 is 13 residues long. CDR3 in amino acids: CASSLSGVAEAFF.

V usage is TRBV7-3 and J usage is TRBJ1-6; the TCRdb D gene call, TRBD1, has no DNA to confirm it. The CDR3 is 14 residues long. Germline V gives CDR1 SGHTA, CDR2 FQGTGA. CDR3 loop: CASSLSGFDSPLHF.

The chain joins TRBV6-2 or TRBV6-3 to TRBJ2-1; TCRdb outputs TRBD2, but without DNA this stays unchecked. This CDR3 is 14 amino acids long. In germline, CDR1 is MNHEY, CDR2 SVGEGT. Here the CDR3 reads CASSFLTSGDEQFF.

This chain connects TRBV5-1 to TRBJ2-3; TCRdb indicates TRBD1, and absent DNA this call remains unverified. Germline V CDR1 and CDR2: SGHRS, YFSETQ. There are 15 residues in the CDR3. CDR3 region: CASSLVPPSTDTQYF.

J is TRBJ2-2 and V is TRBV10-3; TCRdb gives TRBD2 as the D gene, but with no DNA this cannot be confirmed. This CDR3 has 16 residues. Germline assignment: CDR1 ENHRY and CDR2 SYGVKD. This chain's CDR3 is CAISGSGGVNTGELFF.

V usage is TRBV7-3 and J usage is TRBJ2-5; TCRdb names TRBD1, which stays unverified in the absence of DNA. The length of the CDR3 is 15 residues. CDR1 and CDR2 from the germline V gene are SGHTA and FQGTGA. The CDR3 loop is CASSSATTGQETQYF.

The genes are TRBV3-1 and TRBJ2-3; the D gene TCRdb calls, TRBD2, cannot be checked with no DNA. Germline CDR1 is LGHDT and CDR2 is YNNKEL (reference sequence). The CDR3 is 15 amino acids. CDR3 residues: CASSQAGPREDTQYF.

The V and J genes are TRBV7-7 and TRBJ2-2. This CDR3 has 13 amino acids. Germline lookup yields CDR1 SSHAT and CDR2 FNYEAQ (reference sequence). CDR3 sequence: CASSFFGSGELFF.

The V and J genes are TRBV7-2 and TRBJ2-3. Germline V gene lookup returns CDR1 SGHTA and CDR2 FQGNSA. The CDR3 runs 12 residues. This CDR3 reads CASSRFTDTQYF.

This sequence joins TRBV5-1 and TRBJ1-1. The CDR3 is 13 amino acids. CDR1 and CDR2 (germline): SGHRS, YFSETQ. The CDR3 loop is CASSLGGHTEAFF.

CDR3 residues: CSVEVVLYNEQFF. The V and J genes are TRBV29-1 and TRBJ2-1; TCRdb picks TRBD1, but there is no DNA to check that call. Germline CDR1 SQVTM, CDR2 ANQGSEA. The CDR3 extends over 13 amino acids.

CDR3 amino acids: CASSPSVEGNEQFF. This chain joins TRBV18 and TRBJ2-1. Germline V lookup: CDR1 KGHSH, CDR2 LQKENI. This CDR3 region has 14 residues.